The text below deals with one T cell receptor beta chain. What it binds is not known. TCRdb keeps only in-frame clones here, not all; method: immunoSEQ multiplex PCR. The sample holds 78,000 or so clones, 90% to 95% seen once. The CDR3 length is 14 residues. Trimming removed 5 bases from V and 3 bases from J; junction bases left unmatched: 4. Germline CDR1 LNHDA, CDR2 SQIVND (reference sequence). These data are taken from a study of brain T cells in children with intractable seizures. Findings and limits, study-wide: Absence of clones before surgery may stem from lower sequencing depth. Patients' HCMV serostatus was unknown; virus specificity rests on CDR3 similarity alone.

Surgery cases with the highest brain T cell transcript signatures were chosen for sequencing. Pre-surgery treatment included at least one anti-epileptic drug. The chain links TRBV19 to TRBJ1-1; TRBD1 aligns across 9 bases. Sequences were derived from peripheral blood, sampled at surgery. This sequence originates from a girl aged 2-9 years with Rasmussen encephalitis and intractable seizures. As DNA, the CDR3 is TGTGCCAGTAGTTTTGGGACAGGGTACACTGAAGCTTTCTTT. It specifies CASSFGTGYTEAFF.